This TCR beta chain originates from a study of blood T cell repertoires in COVID-19. Study context: Acute-phase and convalescent COVID-19 samples originated in the United States, Italy and Spain. In each case, the material was cDNA or gDNA derived from T cells, B-cell-depleted T cells, or PBMCs.

Sequencing was performed with immunoSEQ multiplex PCR; in TCRdb, only in-frame clones are kept and a portion is missing. Among about 83,000 clones listed, about 82% were seen once. The germline gives CDR1 SGHKS, CDR2 YYEKEE (reference sequence). The CDR3 sequence is 16 residues long. V was shortened by 1 base and J by 0 bases, with 10 bases between the two germline ends. The sample was peripheral blood. This chain uses TRBV5-5 with TRBJ2-2; tentatively, D is TRBD2 (5 bases). The receptor's source is a woman aged 80 or over with acute or convalescent COVID-19. CDR3 amino acids: CASSLSGIANTGELFF. The CDR3 DNA reads TGTGCCAGCAGCTTGTCGGGGATCGCGAACACCGGGGAGCTGTTTTTT.